These 24 T cell receptor beta chains originate from one sample sequenced in a study of T cell clonality in common variable immunodeficiency. Generated by immunoSEQ multiplex PCR, the TCRdb table keeps only in-frame clones and is missing some. The data show approximately 81,000 clones, with none appearing a single time. The sequenced sample was peripheral blood mononuclear cells. The receptors here all came from a person aged 18 to 70 in good health.

Many counts were recorded for this clone. This CDR3 is CASSYGTGGMSEAFF. CDR3 bases read: TGTGCCAGCAGCTATGGGACAGGGGGTATGTCTGAA. The chain carries TRBV5-6 and TRBJ1-1; 11 nucleotides agree with TRBD1. Read coverage stops 3 residues before the CDR3 terminus; the germline J gene supplies the remainder. The CDR3 length is 15 residues. Germline trimming cut 3 bases from V and 6 bases from J; bases unmatched to any gene: 7. Germline values: CDR1 SGHDT, CDR2 YYEEEE.

The sample holds many counts of this clone. The CDR3 end falls 3 residues outside the read, so it is completed with the germline J gene. The chain links TRBV20-1 to TRBJ2-7; 9 bases are a match to TRBD1. Losses at the gene ends were 6 bases for V and 6 bases for J; bases not matched to a gene: 12. Germline V lookup: CDR1 DFQATT, CDR2 SNEGSKA (reference sequence). The CDR3 totals 14 residues. CDR3 protein: CSAATRDRVGEQYF. CDR3 DNA, as far as it was read: TGCAGTGCGGCCACTCGGGACAGGGTTGGCGAG.

This clone was recorded at least ten times. Read coverage stops 3 residues before the CDR3 terminus; the germline J gene supplies the remainder. The chain has TRBV5-4 and TRBJ1-3; TRBD1 is a possible D gene (5 bases). V was clipped by 0 bases and J by 4 bases, with 11 bases between them. CDR3 length: 15 residues. Germline V gives CDR1 SGHNT, CDR2 YYREEE (reference sequence). The covered CDR3 bases are TGTGCCAGCAGCTTGGGAGCAGGGTACGGAAACACC. Translated, it gives CASSLGAGYGNT. The entire CDR3 protein reads CASSLGAGYGNTIYF.

At least ten counts were recorded for this clone. Incomplete CDR3 DNA: TGCAGTGCTAGAGGGCCCTCATCGAGCAGGGGGGAGACC. This encodes CSARGPSSSRGET. The whole CDR3 reads CSARGPSSSRGETQYF. The chain joins TRBV20-1 to TRBJ2-5, with 7 bases lining up with TRBD1. The observed sequence ends 3 residues before the CDR3 terminus, with the missing tail filled in from the germline J gene. The CDR3 is 16 amino acids. V lost 1 base, J lost 5 bases, and 13 bases stayed unmatched. Germline CDR1 DFQATT, CDR2 SNEGSKA (reference sequence).

This clone was seen ten or more times. The read finishes 3 residues shy of the CDR3 end, and the germline J gene is used to complete it. The rearrangement joins TRBV4-1 to TRBJ2-1; 9 bases are a match to TRBD2. The CDR3 has 16 amino acids. The J segment lost 4 bases and the V segment lost 2 bases, leaving 6 bases of the junction unmatched. CDR1 is MGHRA and CDR2 is YSYEKL in the germline V gene. Partial CDR3 DNA: TGCGCCAGCAGCCAAATTGAACTAGCGGGTTACAATGAG. It translates to CASSQIELAGYNE. The CDR3, in full, reads CASSQIELAGYNEQFF.

This clone was recorded many times. Read sequence stops 3 residues before the CDR3 end, and the germline J gene provides the missing end. The J gene is TRBJ2-3, the V gene TRBV30, with 10 bases lining up with TRBD1. The CDR3 covers 15 residues. The V and J ends lost 1 base and 2 bases, in that order; junction bases with no gene match: 3. Germline values: CDR1 GTSNPN, CDR2 SVGIG (reference sequence). The CDR3 spells CAWSAGQGITDTQYF. The part of the CDR3 DNA that was read is TGTGCCTGGAGTGCGGGACAGGGGATCACAGATACG.

This clone was picked up many times. The CDR3 goes on 3 residues after the read ends, and that part is filled in from the germline J gene. V and J are TRBV20-1 and TRBJ1-5; 9 positions match TRBD1. The CDR3 totals 15 residues. In germline, CDR1 is DFQATT, CDR2 SNEGSKA (reference sequence). Germline trimming cut 6 bases from V and 1 base from J; bases unmatched to any gene: 7. Partial CDR3 DNA: TGCAGTGCACCCCTACAGGGGGCGAGCAATCAGCCC. Protein: CSAPLQGASNQP. The whole CDR3 sequence reads CSAPLQGASNQPQHF.

At least ten counts were recorded for this clone. The CDR3 sequence: CASSLSSGTYNEQFF. CDR3 DNA (partial): TGTGCCAGCAGCCTTTCTAGCGGAACCTACAATGAG. This chain joins TRBV7-3 and TRBJ2-1; 7 positions match TRBD2. The observed sequence ends 3 residues before the CDR3 terminus, with the missing tail filled in from the germline J gene. Trimming took 5 bases from V and 2 from J; bases not matched to a gene: 6. CDR3 length: 15 residues. CDR1 is SGHTA and CDR2 is FQGTGA in the germline V gene.

Many counts were recorded for this clone. The read ends 3 residues before the CDR3 terminus; that terminus is restored from the germline J gene. The chain has TRBV20-1 and TRBJ2-5, with 8 bases fitting TRBD2. V was pared by 3 bases and J by 5 bases, with 8 bases of the junction left unmatched. The germline CDR1 and CDR2 sequences are DFQATT and SNEGSKA (reference sequence). The CDR3 loop spans 14 amino acids. The part of the CDR3 DNA that was read is TGCAGTGCTAGCTGGCGGGGGGTCCAGGAGACC. Translation: CSASWRGVQET. In full, the CDR3 is CSASWRGVQETQYF.

There are many counts of this clone. The read ends 3 residues early relative to the CDR3; the germline J gene fills the gap. This chain uses TRBV5-1 with TRBJ2-2, with 8 bases identical to TRBD2. The V segment lost 0 bases and the J segment 0 bases; nucleotides outside the gene matches: 1. The CDR3 runs 16 residues. Germline CDR1 and CDR2: SGHRS and YFSETQ. The CDR3 bases that were read are TGCGCCAGCAGCTTGGCCGGGGGGGCGAACACCGGGGAG. Protein: CASSLAGGANTGE. The full-length CDR3 reads as CASSLAGGANTGELFF.

This clone was recorded many times. The sequenced CDR3 bases are TGTGCCAGCAGCTCCGGTGGGACAGGGGGCGAAAAA. This gives the protein CASSSGGTGGEK. The full CDR3 sequence reads CASSSGGTGGEKLFF. The chain has TRBV11-2 and TRBJ1-4; 12 bases are shared with TRBD1. The read halts 3 residues ahead of the CDR3 end, with the missing end drawn from the germline J gene. Looked up from germline, CDR1 is SGHAT and CDR2 is FQNNGV. V lost 4 bases, J lost 8 bases, and 5 bases stayed unmatched. The CDR3 runs to 15 residues.

Many counts were recorded for this clone. The sequenced fragment ends 3 residues before the CDR3 boundary, so the rest is inferred from the germline J gene. The V call is TRBV7-3, the J call TRBJ1-2; the D gene is possibly TRBD1 (5 bases). The CDR3 length is 17 residues. CDR1 and CDR2 (germline): SGHTA, FQGTGA. V lost 2 bases and J lost 2, with 18 bases in between. CDR3 DNA (partial): TGTGCCAGCAGCTTATGGGCAGGGCTAGAGGAGAACTATGGC. It translates to CASSLWAGLEENYG. The whole CDR3 protein reads CASSLWAGLEENYGYTF.

This clone appeared many times. The CDR3 goes on 3 residues after the read ends, and that part is filled in from the germline J gene. V and J are TRBV19 and TRBJ2-2, with 8 bases fitting TRBD1. The V gene's germline CDR1 is LNHDA and CDR2 SQIVND (reference sequence). The V segment lost 5 bases and the J segment 6 bases; nucleotides outside the gene matches: 11. The CDR3 consists of 16 residues. CDR3 in amino acids: CASSPWTGTPPGELFF. The CDR3 DNA, read in part, is TGTGCCAGTAGTCCCTGGACAGGGACCCCGCCCGGGGAG.

This clone was picked up a small number of times. The sequenced part of the CDR3 DNA is TGTGCCAGCAGCTTTAGCGGGACCGGGGAG. Protein sequence: CASSFSGTGE. The CDR3 as a whole reads CASSFSGTGELFF. The V and J genes are TRBV7-9 and TRBJ2-2; 7 nucleotides line up with TRBD2. The CDR3 end is not reached by the read, which stops 3 residues before it; the germline J gene fills it in. Germline assignment: CDR1 SEHNR and CDR2 FQNEAQ (reference sequence). CDR3 length: 13 residues. The V segment lost 3 bases and the J segment 5 bases; nucleotides outside the gene matches: 0.

This clone was found many times. The DNA ends 3 residues before the CDR3 does, and the rest of the CDR3 is filled in from the germline J gene. The chain links TRBV6-2 or TRBV6-3 to TRBJ2-7; TRBD2 matches 8 bases. The CDR3 runs 14 residues. The junction had 0 bases not matched to a gene; V was cut back by 0 bases and J by 2 bases. Germline lookup yields CDR1 MNHEY and CDR2 SVGEGT. Partial CDR3 DNA: TGTGCCAGCAGTTACTCGACTAGCGCCTACGAG. Protein: CASSYSTSAYE. The CDR3 in its entirety is CASSYSTSAYEQYF.

About this clone itself: The CDR3 goes on 3 residues after the read ends, and that part is filled in from the germline J gene. The chain links TRBV11-2 to TRBJ2-7; the D is unclear. Trimming removed 5 bases at V and 4 bases at J, with 6 bases between. Germline values: CDR1 SGHAT, CDR2 FQNNGV. This CDR3 has 11 residues. CDR3 sequence: CASSANYEQYF. Partial CDR3 DNA: TGTGCCAGCAGCGCTAATTACGAG.

This clone was seen at least ten times. The DNA ends 3 residues before the CDR3 does, and the rest of the CDR3 is filled in from the germline J gene. The V and J genes are TRBV18 and TRBJ2-5, with 9 bases fitting TRBD1. Germline CDR1 KGHSH, CDR2 LQKENI. Unmatched junction bases numbered 3, after V lost 4 bases and J lost 3 bases. The CDR3 loop spans 14 amino acids. The CDR3 loop reads CASSQRTGEETQYF. The covered CDR3 bases are TGTGCCAGCTCACAACGGACAGGGGAAGAGACC.

This clone was counted at least ten times. The read ends 3 residues shy of where the CDR3 ends; the end is completed using the germline J gene. The rearrangement uses TRBV18 and TRBJ2-6, with D perhaps matching TRBD2 (6 bases). The CDR3 length is 17 residues. Trimming cost V 0 bases and J 0 bases, with 9 bases left between them. The germline gives CDR1 KGHSH, CDR2 LQKENI. CDR3 residues: CASSPPRGTSGANVLTF. Incomplete CDR3 DNA: TGTGCCAGCTCACCACCGCGGGGTACCTCTGGGGCCAACGTC.

This clone has a count of ten or more. With the read ending 3 residues before the CDR3 end, the germline J gene is used to fill in that end. This chain connects TRBV20-1 to TRBJ2-1; TRBD2 agrees at 8 bases. Trimming took 7 bases from V and 8 from J; bases not matched to a gene: 13. CDR1 and CDR2 from the germline V gene are DFQATT and SNEGSKA (reference sequence). The CDR3 contains 14 residues. The CDR3 spells CSVRGGMGPHEQFF. The covered CDR3 bases are TGCAGTGTCCGGGGGGGAATGGGCCCCCATGAG.

In this sample, this clone turned up many times. The read terminates 3 residues ahead of where the CDR3 ends, so the germline J gene completes it. The chain links TRBV7-3 to TRBJ1-2; weak D call: TRBD1 (6 bases). Trimming shortened V by 3 bases and J by 2 bases, and 7 bases separated the two germline ends. The germline V gene has CDR1 SGHTA and CDR2 FQGTGA. The CDR3 totals 13 residues. CDR3 bases read: TGTGCCAGCAGCTTGGGGGCGAACTATGGC. Translation gives CASSLGANYG. The whole CDR3 is CASSLGANYGYTF.

In this sample, this clone turned up many times. The missing CDR3 end, 3 residues past where the read stops, is filled in from the germline J gene. This chain uses TRBV28 with TRBJ2-7, with 10 nucleotides matching TRBD2. This CDR3 spans 13 amino acids. CDR1 and CDR2 (germline): MDHEN, SYDVKM. The part of the CDR3 DNA that was read is TGTGTGACACGGACTAGCGGAACCTACGAG. Protein product: CVTRTSGTYE. The entire CDR3 protein is CVTRTSGTYEQYF.

Ten or more counts support this clone. The read falls 3 residues short of the CDR3 end, and the missing part is taken from the germline J gene. The chain joins TRBV30 to TRBJ2-3; a weak D match, TRBD2 (7 bases). CDR3 length: 13 residues. Trimming removed 6 bases at V and 3 bases at J, with 13 bases between. Germline CDR1 and CDR2: GTSNPN and SVGIG (reference sequence). Here the CDR3 reads CACEGGGTDTQYF. The part of the CDR3 DNA that was read is TGTGCCTGTGAGGGAGGGGGAACAGATACG.

This clone was seen many times. The observed sequence ends 3 residues before the CDR3 terminus, with the missing tail filled in from the germline J gene. The gene calls are TRBV2 and TRBJ1-2, with 9 bases lining up with TRBD1. The CDR3 spans 16 residues. V was pared by 6 bases and J by 5 bases, with 13 bases of the junction left unmatched. Germline loops: CDR1 SNHLY, CDR2 FYNNEI. The CDR3 protein is CASRGFRDRVLYGYTF. The sequenced CDR3 bases are TGTGCCAGCAGGGGTTTCCGGGACAGGGTGTTGTATGGC.

This clone was picked up many times. From the germline J gene comes the end of the CDR3, since the read stops 3 residues before it. The gene calls are TRBV7-3 and TRBJ2-2; 16 bases match TRBD2. This CDR3 spans 18 amino acids. Germline trimming cut 4 bases from V and 5 bases from J; bases unmatched to any gene: 7. In germline, CDR1 is SGHTA, CDR2 FQGTGA. The CDR3 loop reads CASSWGTSGRGLTGELFF. The sequenced CDR3 bases are TGTGCCAGCAGCTGGGGGACTAGCGGGAGGGGTCTGACCGGGGAG. The full variable domain, completed using reference TRBV7-3 and TRBJ2-2, is GAGVSQTPSNKVTEKGKYVELRCDPISGHTALYWYRQSLGQGPEFLIYFQGTGAADDSGLPNDRFFAVRPEGSVSTLKIQRTERGDSAVYLCASSWGTSGRGLTGELFFGEGSRLTVL.